The subject of this entry is one TCR beta chain. The CDR3 spans 16 residues. Germline V gene sequence: CDR1 SGHDT, CDR2 YYEEEE. With V trimmed by 0 bases and J by 5 bases, 4 bases remained unmatched. The authors prepared the TCRbeta library with unique molecular identifiers. MiXCR, applied by TCRdb to the PCR reads, yields one record per CDR3 protein. The table has approximately 400,000 distinct CDR3 sequences, about a tenth seen once. This record comes from a study of T-cell reconstitution after alpha-beta-depleted transplantation in children. The sequence was obtained from a human donor who donated a stem cell graft to a child with acute myeloid leukemia. V is TRBV5-6 and J is TRBJ1-5; 11 bases agree with TRBD1. Sample: PBMCs from the stem cell graft donor, taken from the stem cell graft. CDR3 protein: CASSLAGQGADQPQHF. Here the CDR3 DNA reads TGTGCCAGCAGCTTGGCCGGACAGGGGGCCGATCAGCCCCAGCATTTT.